These 23 T cell receptor beta chains came from one sample sequenced in a study of shared clonotypes between healthy human individuals. Only in-frame clones appear in the TCRdb table, and some are missing; sequencing was by immunoSEQ multiplex PCR. The table includes roughly 1.5 million clones, 98% detected once. Sequencing used naive CD4+ T cells sorted from blood. Described subset: CD45RA+ positively selected. These receptors all come from a young man in good health.

The chain joins TRBV6-5 to TRBJ2-2; D is perhaps TRBD1 (6 bases). Looked up from germline, CDR1 is MNHEY and CDR2 is SVGAGI. The V gene lost 11 bases and the J gene lost 4 bases, with 17 bases spanning the gap. The CDR3 has 14 residues. The CDR3 DNA reads TGTGCCTGTAAACAGGGATGGGGCACCGGGGAGCTGTTTTTT. Translated, it gives CACKQGWGTGELFF.

Notes on this clone: At one boundary the junction diverges from the germline segment, which might be a read error. The CDR3 sequence: CASSEAGTIYAQYF. In DNA, the CDR3 is TGCGCCAGCAGCGAAGCCGGGACGATCTACGCGCAGTACTTC. The chain recombines TRBV5-1 with TRBJ2-7; tentatively, D is TRBD1 or TRBD2 (5 bases each). The CDR3 covers 14 residues. Per germline, CDR1 SGHRS and CDR2 YFSETQ.

V and J are TRBV5-1 and TRBJ2-1; TRBD1 matches at 9 bases. Germline-derived CDR1 and CDR2 are SGHRS and YFSETQ. The CDR3 is 14 amino acids. Losses at the gene ends were 7 bases for V and 2 bases for J; bases not matched to a gene: 4. The CDR3 is CASEDRGPYNEQFF. CDR3 nucleotides: TGCGCCAGCGAGGACAGGGGTCCCTACAATGAGCAGTTCTTC.

The chain joins TRBV10-3 to TRBJ1-5, with a tentative D call TRBD1 (5 bases). V lost 2 bases to trimming and J lost 5 bases, with 13 bases between them. In germline, CDR1 is ENHRY, CDR2 SYGVKD. This CDR3 is 15 amino acids long. The chain's CDR3 is CAISEGEGWYQPQHF. CDR3 in DNA: TGTGCCATCAGTGAGGGGGAGGGGTGGTATCAGCCCCAGCATTTT.

The rearrangement uses TRBV5-1 and TRBJ2-1, with D possibly matching TRBD1 (6 bases). V shed 0 bases and J shed 12 bases, with 10 bases lying between them. This CDR3 comprises 12 residues. Germline V gene data show CDR1 as SGHRS and CDR2 as YFSETQ. The CDR3 spells CASSLGIGGQFF. CDR3 coding DNA: TGCGCCAGCAGCTTGGGGATAGGGGGGCAGTTCTTC.

The chain employs TRBV11-3 and TRBJ1-1; 7 bases align to TRBD1. Germline V CDR1 and CDR2: SGHNT, YENEEA. The CDR3 loop spans 16 amino acids. The trim removed 1 base at V and 2 bases at J, leaving 7 bases unmatched. The CDR3: CASSLGGGQRNTEAFF. CDR3 sequence (DNA): TGTGCCAGCAGCTTAGGAGGGGGACAGAGAAACACTGAAGCTTTCTTT.

This clone appeared once. The chain has TRBV27 and TRBJ2-2; D possibly corresponds to TRBD1 (5 bases). Per germline, CDR1 MNHEY and CDR2 SMNVEV (reference sequence). The CDR3 consists of 13 residues. Trimming shortened V by 8 bases and J by 3 bases, and 10 bases separated the two germline ends. Here the CDR3 DNA reads TGTGCCAGCCACTCCAGGGACACCGGGGAGCTGTTTTTT. Its translation is CASHSRDTGELFF.

CDR3: CASSAGLAEISYNEQFF. In nucleotides, the CDR3 is TGTGCCAGCAGTGCCGGACTAGCGGAAATTTCTTACAATGAGCAGTTCTTC. The chain carries TRBV2 and TRBJ2-1, with TRBD2 matching 10 bases. The V gene end was trimmed by 4 bases and the J gene end by 4 bases; junction bases not matched to a gene: 10. Germline CDR1 is SNHLY and CDR2 is FYNNEI. The CDR3 consists of 17 residues.

The chain employs TRBV4-3 and TRBJ2-3, with 8 bases identical to TRBD1. CDR3 length equals 15 residues. Trimming cost V 2 bases and J 6 bases; bases outside gene matches: 7. From germline, CDR1 is LGHNA and CDR2 YSLEER. The CDR3 is CASSQSQGVYDTQYF. The CDR3 nucleotides are TGCGCCAGCAGCCAATCACAGGGGGTATACGATACGCAGTATTTT.

The chain joins TRBV5-1 to TRBJ2-5, with 7 positions matching TRBD2. Germline-derived CDR1 and CDR2 are SGHRS and YFSETQ. The CDR3 has 13 residues. V was pared by 7 bases and J by 4 bases, with 7 bases of the junction left unmatched. CDR3 coding DNA: TGCGCCAGCCGGATAGGGACTACAGAGACCCAGTACTTC. It encodes CASRIGTTETQYF.

V is TRBV27 and J is TRBJ2-7; 8 nucleotides match TRBD2. Germline V gene sequence: CDR1 MNHEY, CDR2 SMNVEV (reference sequence). The CDR3 has 17 residues. With V trimmed by 6 bases and J by 1 base, 14 bases remained unmatched. CDR3 region: CASSRTTLVAGSYEQYF. DNA of the CDR3: TGTGCCAGCAGCCGAACCACGTTAGTAGCGGGATCCTACGAGCAGTACTTC.

With respect to this clone: Other DNA sequences from this sample encode an identical CDR3 as well. This chain links TRBV5-1 with TRBJ2-3; 9 positions match TRBD1. V shed 0 bases, J shed 3 bases, and the junction held 2 bases outside the gene matches. The CDR3 is 15 residues long. Germline CDR1 is SGHRS and CDR2 is YFSETQ. This CDR3 is CASSLAGQGTDTQYF. The CDR3 DNA sequence: TGCGCCAGCAGCTTGGCGGGACAGGGAACAGATACGCAGTATTTT.

The rearrangement joins TRBV5-5 to TRBJ2-7, with 7 bases matching TRBD1. The CDR3 has 12 residues. Germline V gene data show CDR1 as SGHKS and CDR2 as YYEKEE (reference sequence). V trimming: 6 bases; J trimming: 5 bases; junction bases outside the gene matches: 5. The CDR3 coding sequence is TGTGCCAGCAACAGGGGCATCGACGAGCAGTACTTC. As protein: CASNRGIDEQYF. The full variable domain, rest sourced from reference TRBV5-5 and TRBJ2-7, is DAGVTQSPTHLIKTRGQQVTLRCSPISGHKSVSWYQQVLGQGPQFIFQYYEKEERGRGNFPDRFSARQFPNYSSELNVNALLLGDSALYLCASNRGIDEQYFGPGTRLTVT.

V gene TRBV5-1 combines with J gene TRBJ2-1; TRBD2 aligns across 10 bases. The V gene end was trimmed by 0 bases and the J gene end by 2 bases; junction bases not matched to a gene: 8. Germline CDR1 SGHRS, CDR2 YFSETQ. The CDR3 contains 18 residues. In nucleotides, the CDR3 is TGCGCCAGCAGCTTGGGACCTAGCGGGAGAGGGGCCTACAATGAGCAGTTCTTC. Translation: CASSLGPSGRGAYNEQFF.

Written as DNA, the CDR3 is TGTGCCAGCAGCCTACGGACAGGGGCAGAGTACGAGCAGTACTTC. The encoded protein is CASSLRTGAEYEQYF. The rearrangement uses TRBV11-3 and TRBJ2-7; TRBD1 matches 9 bases. Germline assignment: CDR1 SGHNT and CDR2 YENEEA. There are 15 residues in the CDR3. V shed 5 bases, J shed 4 bases, and the junction held 9 bases outside the gene matches.

The chain links TRBV27 to TRBJ2-7; D unclear. The V gene's germline CDR1 is MNHEY and CDR2 SMNVEV (reference sequence). The CDR3 contains 15 residues. Between the trimmed V and J ends, which lost 2 bases and 2 bases, there was a span of 13 bases. The CDR3 spells CASSLLGYPTYEQYF. CDR3 DNA sequence: TGTGCCAGCAGTTTACTAGGGTACCCCACCTACGAGCAGTACTTC.

The V call is TRBV6-1, the J call TRBJ2-3; perhaps TRBD1 as D (7 bases). Trimming removed 6 bases from V and 1 base from J, with 11 bases in between. CDR1 MNHNS and CDR2 SASEGT come from the germline V gene. CDR3 length: 14 residues. CDR3 region: CASREGQRTDTQYF. The CDR3 DNA follows: TGTGCCAGCAGGGAGGGACAGCGCACAGATACGCAGTATTTT.

This sequence joins TRBV4-3 and TRBJ2-7; no reliable D call. The CDR3 length is 14 residues. The V and J ends lost 0 bases and 0 bases respectively, with 6 bases between them. Looked up from germline, CDR1 is LGHNA and CDR2 is YSLEER. CDR3 amino acids: CASSQDRISYEQYF. The CDR3 DNA is TGCGCCAGCAGCCAAGATAGGATCTCCTACGAGCAGTACTTC.

The chain has TRBV25-1 and TRBJ2-1; maybe TRBD1 (6 bases). The V gene's germline CDR1 is MGHDK and CDR2 SYGVNS. The V end lost 1 base, the J end lost 8 bases, and 15 bases lay between the germline ends. The CDR3 spans 15 residues. The CDR3 loop is CASSEFRGLMDEQFF. Written as DNA, the CDR3 is TGTGCCAGCAGTGAATTCAGGGGATTGATGGATGAGCAGTTCTTC. The variable domain in full, with the rest retrieved from reference TRBV25-1 and TRBJ2-1, is EADIYQTPRYLVIGTGKKITLECSQTMGHDKMYWYQQDPGMELHLIHYSYGVNSTEKGDLSSESTVSRIRTEHFPLTLESARPSHTSQYLCASSEFRGLMDEQFFGPGTRLTVL.

The chain combines TRBV9 with TRBJ2-1, with D tentatively TRBD2 (6 bases). Germline values: CDR1 SGDLS, CDR2 YYNGEE. The CDR3 has 13 amino acids. The germline V and J ends were trimmed by 4 bases and 8 bases, with 13 bases remaining between them. CDR3 sequence (DNA): TGTGCCAGCAGCTCGGAGGGCCTGGATGAGCAGTTCTTC. Its translation: CASSSEGLDEQFF.

V usage is TRBV28 and J usage is TRBJ1-5; D not certain. The germline V gene encodes CDR1 MDHEN and CDR2 SYDVKM. The CDR3 runs 12 residues. Trimming removed 8 bases at V and 6 bases at J, with 11 bases between. The CDR3 nucleotides are TGTGCCAGCGGACTACTGGGTCAGCCCCAGCATTTT. Amino acids: CASGLLGQPQHF.

The chain is built from TRBV10-3 and TRBJ2-1; no firm D call. The germline gives CDR1 ENHRY, CDR2 SYGVKD. The length of the CDR3 is 16 residues. Between the trimmed V and J ends, which lost 0 bases and 2 bases, there was a span of 11 bases. CDR3 residues: CAISESVGGAYNEQFF. The CDR3 DNA follows: TGTGCCATCAGTGAGTCGGTTGGCGGAGCCTACAATGAGCAGTTCTTC.

This chain links TRBV9 with TRBJ2-5; TRBD1 matches at 8 bases. Germline CDR1 reads SGDLS; CDR2 reads YYNGEE. With V trimmed by 4 bases and J by 3 bases, 5 bases remained unmatched. The CDR3 covers 14 residues. The CDR3 is CASSPGGWEETQYF. CDR3 sequence (DNA): TGTGCCAGCAGCCCAGGGGGCTGGGAAGAGACCCAGTACTTC.